The text below deals with one T cell receptor (beta chain). These data are taken from a study of chemoradiotherapy in HPV16-positive cancers. Across the study: Candidate HPV-specific clones and shared TCR motifs came from a couple of HPV16-positive patients.

Assay used: immunoSEQ multiplex PCR; TCRdb lists only in-frame clones, some missing. Of about 53,000 clones in the sample, roughly 90% were seen once. Trimming cost V 10 bases and J 7 bases; bases outside gene matches: 6. The CDR3 consists of 13 residues. Germline V CDR1 and CDR2: MNHNS, SASEGT. The genes are TRBV6-1 and TRBJ1-6; TRBD1 aligns across 8 bases. The input for sequencing was blood, taken from a patient who underwent chemoradiotherapy. The TCR was taken from a human donor with HPV-associated anogenital cancer. CDR3 DNA sequence: TGTGCCATCCAGGGGGCTCGAAATTCACCCCTCCACTTT. It translates to CAIQGARNSPLHF.